The present T cell receptor beta chain was sequenced within a study of control samples from healthy donors and cancer patients. CDR1 and CDR2 (germline): SQVTM, ANQGSEA. CDR3 size: 18 residues. Trimming removed 4 bases from V and 1 base from J; junction bases left unmatched: 13. Data came from immunoSEQ multiplex PCR; TCRdb stores just in-frame clones and leaves some out. The table lists roughly 130,000 clones, approximately 94% of them singletons. Only one count was recorded for this clone. The sequence derives from a man aged 45-65 years with head and neck cancer. The chain has TRBV29-1 and TRBJ2-3; 11 nucleotides match TRBD2. Sequencing input: PBMCs. The CDR3 region is CSVVASGGSEWRTDTQYF. The CDR3 coding sequence is TGCAGCGTTGTAGCTAGCGGGGGGTCCGAGTGGCGCACAGATACGCAGTATTTT.